These 8 T cell receptor beta chains share one sample of origin, sequenced in a study of blood T cell repertoires in COVID-19. The assay was immunoSEQ multiplex PCR, and TCRdb's table has in-frame clones only and misses some. The sample holds 250,000 or so clones, 84% seen once. Sequenced input: peripheral blood. These receptors originate from a woman aged 40 to 50 who had recovered from COVID-19.

The chain combines TRBV11-2 with TRBJ2-7; unclear D gene. CDR3 size: 15 residues. Trimming stripped 0 bases from V and 1 base from J, with 10 bases between. Germline assignment: CDR1 SGHAT and CDR2 FQNNGV. The CDR3 region has the DNA TGTGCCAGCAGCTTAGATAGACTTCAATCCTACGAGCAGTACTTC. It yields the protein CASSLDRLQSYEQYF.

The chain employs TRBV5-3 and TRBJ1-2, with TRBD1 matching 7 bases. TRBV5-3 is recorded as an ORF, its role being uncertain. The V segment lost 4 bases and the J segment 4 bases; nucleotides outside the gene matches: 13. There are 16 residues in the CDR3. CDR3 sequence reads: CARSRPVQRTGYGYTF. The CDR3 DNA sequence: TGTGCCAGAAGCCGACCGGTACAGAGGACAGGCTATGGCTACACCTTC.

The rearrangement uses TRBV7-2 and TRBJ2-1; TRBD2 matches at 9 bases. Per the germline V gene, CDR1 is SGHTA and CDR2 is FQGNSA. V gave up 3 bases and J gave up 7 bases; unmatched junction bases: 10. This CDR3 has 16 amino acids. As DNA, the CDR3 is TGTGCCAGCAGCTTGAGTGGCGGGGGGGCCTGGAATGAGCAGTTCTTC. It translates to CASSLSGGGAWNEQFF. Combining the CDR3 with reference TRBV7-2 and TRBJ2-1 gives the whole variable domain GAGVSQSPSNKVTEKGKDVELRCDPISGHTALYWYRQSLGQGLEFLIYFQGNSAPDKSGLPSDRFSAERTGGSVSTLTIQRTQQEDSAVYLCASSLSGGGAWNEQFFGPGTRLTVL.

The J gene is TRBJ2-5, the V gene TRBV7-2; D remains ambiguous. CDR1 and CDR2 (germline): SGHTA, FQGNSA. Trimming shortened V by 4 bases and J by 0 bases, and 6 bases separated the two germline ends. This CDR3 has 13 residues. CDR3: CASSSLYQETQYF. The CDR3, as DNA: TGTGCCAGCAGCTCCCTGTACCAAGAGACCCAGTACTTC.

This chain connects TRBV27 to TRBJ2-7; 8 bases are shared with TRBD2. The length of the CDR3 is 17 residues. CDR1 and CDR2 (germline): MNHEY, SMNVEV (reference sequence). J lost 0 bases, V lost 3 bases, and 10 bases had no gene match. In DNA, the CDR3 is TGTGCCAGCAGTTTTTGGGGCGGGGGGTCAAGCTCCTACGAGCAGTACTTC. Its protein product is CASSFWGGGSSSYEQYF.

This clone has only one observation. The CDR3: CASSQARTGGFYEQYF. The CDR3 nucleotides are TGTGCCAGCAGCCAAGCTAGGACAGGGGGCTTCTACGAGCAGTACTTC. V gene TRBV4-2 combines with J gene TRBJ2-7; 11 bases match TRBD1. V lost 1 base to trimming and J lost 3 bases; unmatched junction nucleotides: 5. Per germline, CDR1 LGHNA and CDR2 YNFKEQ. This CDR3 is built from 16 residues.

CDR3 DNA: TGTGCCAGCAGCTCTTACGGGACTAGCGGGGGTAACTCCTACAATGAGCAGTTCTTC. This encodes CASSSYGTSGGNSYNEQFF. This rearrangement joins TRBV7-9 to TRBJ2-1; 14 bases are a match to TRBD2. The V gene end was trimmed by 4 bases and the J gene end by 0 bases; junction bases not matched to a gene: 8. CDR3 length equals 19 residues. Germline V gene sequence: CDR1 SEHNR, CDR2 FQNEAQ (reference sequence).

This clone was counted a few times. J is TRBJ2-3 and V is TRBV27; D uncertain. The CDR3 is 14 amino acids. The germline V gene has CDR1 MNHEY and CDR2 SMNVEV (reference sequence). Trimming pared 3 bases from V and 3 bases from J, leaving 10 bases between. CDR3 sequence reads: CASSLRVQTDTQYF. Written as DNA, the CDR3 is TGTGCCAGCAGTTTGCGAGTGCAAACAGATACGCAGTATTTT.